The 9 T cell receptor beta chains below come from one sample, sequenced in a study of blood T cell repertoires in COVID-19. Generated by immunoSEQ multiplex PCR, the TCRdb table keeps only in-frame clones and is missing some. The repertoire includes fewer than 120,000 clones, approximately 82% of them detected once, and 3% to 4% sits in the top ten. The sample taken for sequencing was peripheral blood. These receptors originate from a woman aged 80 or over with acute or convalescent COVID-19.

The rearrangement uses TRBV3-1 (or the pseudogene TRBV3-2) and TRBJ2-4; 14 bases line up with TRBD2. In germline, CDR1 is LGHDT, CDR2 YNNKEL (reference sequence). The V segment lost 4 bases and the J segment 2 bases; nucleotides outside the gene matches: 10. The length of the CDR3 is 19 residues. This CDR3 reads CASSPRATSGGATKNIQYF. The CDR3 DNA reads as TGTGCCAGCAGCCCTAGGGCGACTAGCGGGGGGGCTACCAAAAACATTCAGTACTTC.

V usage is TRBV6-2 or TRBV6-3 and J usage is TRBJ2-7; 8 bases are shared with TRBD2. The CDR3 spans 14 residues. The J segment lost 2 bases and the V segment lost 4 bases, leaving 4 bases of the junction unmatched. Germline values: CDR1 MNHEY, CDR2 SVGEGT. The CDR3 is CASSSLAGAYEQYF. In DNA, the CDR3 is TGTGCCAGCAGTTCCCTAGCGGGTGCCTACGAGCAGTACTTC.

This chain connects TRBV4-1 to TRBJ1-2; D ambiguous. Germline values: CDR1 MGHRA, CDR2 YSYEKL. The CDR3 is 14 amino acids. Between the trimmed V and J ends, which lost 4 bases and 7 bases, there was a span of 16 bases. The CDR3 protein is CASSPYLGDRGYTF. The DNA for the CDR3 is TGCGCCAGCAGCCCCTATTTGGGAGACCGTGGCTACACCTTC.

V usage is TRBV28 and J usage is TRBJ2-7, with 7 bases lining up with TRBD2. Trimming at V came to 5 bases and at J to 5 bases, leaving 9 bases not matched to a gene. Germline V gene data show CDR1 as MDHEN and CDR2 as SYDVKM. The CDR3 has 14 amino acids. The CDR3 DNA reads TGTGCCAGCAGTGTGGGACTACTACGGAACGAGCAGTACTTC. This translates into CASSVGLLRNEQYF.

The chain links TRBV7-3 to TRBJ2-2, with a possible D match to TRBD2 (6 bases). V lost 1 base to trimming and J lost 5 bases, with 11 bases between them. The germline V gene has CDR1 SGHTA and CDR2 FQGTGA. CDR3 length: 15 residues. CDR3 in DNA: TGTGCCAGCAGCTTAAACGGAGGGAGGACCGGGGAGCTGTTTTTT. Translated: CASSLNGGRTGELFF.

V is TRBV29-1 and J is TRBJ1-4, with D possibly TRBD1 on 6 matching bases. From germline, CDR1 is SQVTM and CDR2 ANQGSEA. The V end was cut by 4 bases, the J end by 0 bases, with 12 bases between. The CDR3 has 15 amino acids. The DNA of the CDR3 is TGCAGCGTTGGGTTGACAGGCGCAACTAATGAAAAACTGTTTTTT. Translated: CSVGLTGATNEKLFF.

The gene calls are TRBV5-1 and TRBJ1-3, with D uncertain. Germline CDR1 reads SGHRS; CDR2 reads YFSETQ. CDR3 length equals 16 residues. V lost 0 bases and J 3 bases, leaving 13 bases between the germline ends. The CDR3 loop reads CASSLAEGGGGNTIYF. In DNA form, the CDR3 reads TGCGCCAGCAGCTTGGCGGAGGGAGGAGGTGGAAACACCATATATTTT.

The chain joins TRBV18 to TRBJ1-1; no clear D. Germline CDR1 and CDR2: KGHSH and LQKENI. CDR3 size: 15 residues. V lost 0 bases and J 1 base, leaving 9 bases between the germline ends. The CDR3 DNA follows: TGTGCCAGCTCACCACCGGCAGTAAAGAACACTGAAGCTTTCTTT. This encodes CASSPPAVKNTEAFF.

The CDR3 reads CASSSSSTSGRGNEQFF. CDR3 in DNA: TGTGCCAGCAGTTCCTCGTCCACTAGCGGGAGAGGAAATGAGCAGTTCTTC. This chain connects TRBV28 to TRBJ2-1; 11 bases line up with TRBD2. The J segment lost 7 bases and the V segment lost 4 bases, leaving 12 bases of the junction unmatched. CDR3 length: 17 residues. CDR1 is MDHEN and CDR2 is SYDVKM in the germline V gene.